This TCR beta chain was obtained from a study of T cells in localized non-small cell lung cancer. The V end was cut by 2 bases, the J end by 2 bases, with 9 bases between. Germline V gene sequence: CDR1 LGHNA, CDR2 YNFKEQ. The CDR3 extends over 14 amino acids. Measured with immunoSEQ multiplex PCR; TCRdb has only the in-frame clones, and not every one. The table lists under 95,000 clones, more than 70% of them singletons, with roughly 9.8% in the top ten. This clone was seen only once. The origin of this receptor is a female donor aged 60 or older with stage I lung adenocarcinoma. This chain uses TRBV4-2 with TRBJ2-5; D possibly corresponds to TRBD2 (5 bases). This sample comprised peripheral blood, obtained before any cancer treatment. The CDR3 spells CASSQKGLQETQYF. For the CDR3, the DNA is TGTGCCAGCAGCCAAAAAGGACTTCAAGAGACCCAGTACTTC.